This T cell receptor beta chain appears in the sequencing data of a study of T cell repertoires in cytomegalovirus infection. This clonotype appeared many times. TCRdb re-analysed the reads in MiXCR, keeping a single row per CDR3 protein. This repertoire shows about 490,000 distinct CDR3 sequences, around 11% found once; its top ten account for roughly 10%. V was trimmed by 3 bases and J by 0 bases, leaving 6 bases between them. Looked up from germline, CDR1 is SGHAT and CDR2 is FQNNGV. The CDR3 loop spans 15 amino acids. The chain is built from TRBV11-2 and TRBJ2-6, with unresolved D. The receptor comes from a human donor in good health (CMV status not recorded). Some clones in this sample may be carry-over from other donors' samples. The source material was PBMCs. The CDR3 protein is CASSLGYSGANVLTF. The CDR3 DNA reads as TGTGCCAGCAGCTTGGGGTACTCTGGGGCCAACGTCCTGACTTTC.